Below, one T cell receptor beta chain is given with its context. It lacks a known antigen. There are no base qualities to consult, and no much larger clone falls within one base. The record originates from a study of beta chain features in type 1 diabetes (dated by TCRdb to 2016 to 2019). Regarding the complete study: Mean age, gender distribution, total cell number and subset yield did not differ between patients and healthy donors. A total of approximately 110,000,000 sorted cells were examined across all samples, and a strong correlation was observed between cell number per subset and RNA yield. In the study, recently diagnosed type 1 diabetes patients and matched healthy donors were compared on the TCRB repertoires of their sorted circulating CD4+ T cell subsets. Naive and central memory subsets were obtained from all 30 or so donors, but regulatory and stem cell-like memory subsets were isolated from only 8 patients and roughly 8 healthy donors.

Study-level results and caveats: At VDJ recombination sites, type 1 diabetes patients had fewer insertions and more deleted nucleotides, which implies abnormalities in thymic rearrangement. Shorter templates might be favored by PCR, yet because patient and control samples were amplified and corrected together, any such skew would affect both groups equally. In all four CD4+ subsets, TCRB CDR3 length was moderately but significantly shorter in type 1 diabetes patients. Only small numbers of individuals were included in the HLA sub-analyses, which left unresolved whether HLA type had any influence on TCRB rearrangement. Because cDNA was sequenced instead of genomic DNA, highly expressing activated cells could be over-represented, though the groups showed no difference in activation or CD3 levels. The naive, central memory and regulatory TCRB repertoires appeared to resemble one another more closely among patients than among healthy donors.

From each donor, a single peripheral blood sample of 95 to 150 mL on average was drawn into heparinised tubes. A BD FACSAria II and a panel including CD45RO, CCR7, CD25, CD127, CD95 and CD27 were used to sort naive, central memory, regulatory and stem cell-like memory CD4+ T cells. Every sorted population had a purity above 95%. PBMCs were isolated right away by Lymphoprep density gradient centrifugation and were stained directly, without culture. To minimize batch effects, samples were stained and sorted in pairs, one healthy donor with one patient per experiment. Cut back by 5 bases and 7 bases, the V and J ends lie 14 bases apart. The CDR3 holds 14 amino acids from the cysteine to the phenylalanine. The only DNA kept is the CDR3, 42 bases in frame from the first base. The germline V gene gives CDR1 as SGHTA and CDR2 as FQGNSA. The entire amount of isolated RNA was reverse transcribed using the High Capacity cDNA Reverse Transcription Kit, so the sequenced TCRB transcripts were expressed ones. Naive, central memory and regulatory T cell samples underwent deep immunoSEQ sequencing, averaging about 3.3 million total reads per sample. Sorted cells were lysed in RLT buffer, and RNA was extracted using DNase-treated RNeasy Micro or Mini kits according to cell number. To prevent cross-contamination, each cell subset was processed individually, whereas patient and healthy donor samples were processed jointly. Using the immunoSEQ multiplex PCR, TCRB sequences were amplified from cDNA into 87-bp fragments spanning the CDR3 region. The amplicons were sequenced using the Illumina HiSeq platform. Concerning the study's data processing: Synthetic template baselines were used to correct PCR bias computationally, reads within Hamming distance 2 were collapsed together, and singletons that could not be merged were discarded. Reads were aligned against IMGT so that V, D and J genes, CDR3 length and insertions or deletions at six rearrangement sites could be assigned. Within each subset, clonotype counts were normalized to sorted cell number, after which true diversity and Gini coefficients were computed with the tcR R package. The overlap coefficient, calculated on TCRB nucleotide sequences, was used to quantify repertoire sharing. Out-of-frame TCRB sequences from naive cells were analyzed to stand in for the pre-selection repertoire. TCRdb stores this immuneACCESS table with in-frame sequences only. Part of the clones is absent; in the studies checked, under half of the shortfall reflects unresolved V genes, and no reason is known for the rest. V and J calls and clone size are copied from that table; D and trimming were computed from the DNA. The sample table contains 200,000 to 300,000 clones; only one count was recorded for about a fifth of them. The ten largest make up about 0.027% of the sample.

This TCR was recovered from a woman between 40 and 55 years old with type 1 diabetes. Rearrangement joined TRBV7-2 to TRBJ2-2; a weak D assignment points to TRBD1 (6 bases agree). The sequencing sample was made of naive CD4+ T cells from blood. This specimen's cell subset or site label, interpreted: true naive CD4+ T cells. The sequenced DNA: TGTGCCAGCAGCCTAACAGGGCCCGGCGGGGAGCTGTTTTTT. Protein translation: CASSLTGPGGELFF. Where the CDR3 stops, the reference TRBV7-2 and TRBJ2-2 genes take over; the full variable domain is GAGVSQSPSNKVTEKGKDVELRCDPISGHTALYWYRQSLGQGLEFLIYFQGNSAPDKSGLPSDRFSAERTGGSVSTLTIQRTQQEDSAVYLCASSLTGPGGELFFGEGSRLTVL.